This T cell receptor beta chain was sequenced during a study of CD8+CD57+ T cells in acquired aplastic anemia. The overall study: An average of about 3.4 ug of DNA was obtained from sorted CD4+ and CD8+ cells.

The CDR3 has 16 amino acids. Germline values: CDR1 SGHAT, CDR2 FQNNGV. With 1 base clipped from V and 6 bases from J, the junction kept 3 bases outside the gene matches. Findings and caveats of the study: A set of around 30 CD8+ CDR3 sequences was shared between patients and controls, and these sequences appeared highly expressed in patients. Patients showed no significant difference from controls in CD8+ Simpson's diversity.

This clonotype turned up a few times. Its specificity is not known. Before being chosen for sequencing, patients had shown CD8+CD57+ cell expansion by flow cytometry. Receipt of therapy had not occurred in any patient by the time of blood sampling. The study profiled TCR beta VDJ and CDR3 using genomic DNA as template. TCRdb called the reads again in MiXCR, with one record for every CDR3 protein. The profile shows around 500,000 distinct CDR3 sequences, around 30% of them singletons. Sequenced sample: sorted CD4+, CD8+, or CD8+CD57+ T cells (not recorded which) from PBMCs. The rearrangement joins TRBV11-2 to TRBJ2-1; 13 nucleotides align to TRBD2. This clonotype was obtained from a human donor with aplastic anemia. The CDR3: CASSLVGLAGVNEQFF. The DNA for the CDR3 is TGTGCCAGCAGCTTAGTCGGACTAGCGGGAGTCAATGAGCAGTTCTTC.